This T cell receptor (beta chain) emerged from a study of blood T cell repertoires in COVID-19. Study-level information: The samples span acute and convalescent COVID-19 from the United States, Italy and Spain. PBMCs, B-cell-depleted T cells, or T cells were the source of the cDNA or gDNA that made up the material.

Under the authors' procedure: Amplification from reference gene primers served as the basis for estimated nucleated cell counts. Clones were read by immunoSEQ multiplex PCR, and TCRdb kept only the in-frame ones, dropping some. The V and J calls and clone size are taken from that table; D and trimming were inferred from the DNA. The data hold about 380,000 clones, with more than 70% observed a single time. CDR3 length: 14 residues. The germline V gene has CDR1 MNHEY and CDR2 SVGEGT. V shed 5 bases, J shed 2 bases, and the junction held 4 bases outside the gene matches. The genes are TRBV6-2 or TRBV6-3 and TRBJ2-3, with TRBD1 matching over 7 bases. This clonotype was obtained from a man aged 35 to 55 with acute or convalescent COVID-19. The specimen was peripheral blood. CDR3 in DNA: TGTGCCAGCAGTCCGGGACAGAACACAGATACGCAGTATTTT. Its protein is CASSPGQNTDTQYF.